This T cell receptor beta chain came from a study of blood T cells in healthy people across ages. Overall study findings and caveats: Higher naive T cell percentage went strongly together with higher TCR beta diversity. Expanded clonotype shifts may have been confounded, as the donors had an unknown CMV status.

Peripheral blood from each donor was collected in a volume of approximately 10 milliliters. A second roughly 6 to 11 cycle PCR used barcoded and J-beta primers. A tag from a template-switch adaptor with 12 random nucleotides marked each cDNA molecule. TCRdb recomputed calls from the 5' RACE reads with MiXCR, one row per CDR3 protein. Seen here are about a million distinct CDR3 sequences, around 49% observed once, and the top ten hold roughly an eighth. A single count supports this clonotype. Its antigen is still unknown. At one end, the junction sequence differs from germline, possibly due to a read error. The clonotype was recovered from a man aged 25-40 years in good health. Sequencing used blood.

CDR3 bases: TGTGCCGGTTCAGGCGGAGATGCGCAGTATTTT. Protein: CAGSGGDAQYF. The chain joins TRBV6-5 to TRBJ2-3; D not resolved. The CDR3 loop spans 11 amino acids. Germline V lookup: CDR1 MNHEY, CDR2 SVGAGI.